This TCR beta chain was observed in a study of technical replicates of blood from a few donors listed by TCRdb under 2017. The library was prepared using the immunoSEQ multiplex PCR assay. TCRdb obtained this table from immuneACCESS and retained in-frame rearrangements with V and J assigned. These tables miss some clones; where compared with another copy, unresolved V genes account for less than half of the shortfall, and the remainder is unexplained. The sample table shows 70,000 to 95,000 clones, and approximately 93% are seen once. The ten largest make up 0.2% to 0.25% of the sample. The CDR1 and CDR2 encoded by the germline V gene are LGHNA and YNFKEQ. From the cysteine up to the phenylalanine, the CDR3 has a length of 15 residues. Only the CDR3 part of the read is kept: 45 bases, read in frame from the first base. V is cut by 0 bases and J by 4 bases, and the space between the germline ends is 12 bases.

With regard to this clone: Its binding antigen is unknown. Per-base quality was not reported, and no clone a single base away is much larger than it.

The sequencing input was T cells isolated from PBMCs. The sequence links TRBV4-2 to TRBJ1-2; the D segment could be TRBD1, given 5 matching bases. The sequence came from a human donor in good health. CDR3 sequence: CASSQEGRGGYGYTF. The nucleotides read TGTGCCAGCAGCCAAGAGGGGCGGGGCGGCTATGGCTACACCTTC.